This TCR beta chain was sequenced during a study of beta chain features in type 1 diabetes. This clone was detected only a few times. The antigen is undetermined. The CDR3 is 13 amino acids. The V end was cut by 4 bases, the J end by 3 bases, with 10 bases between. In germline, CDR1 is KGHSH, CDR2 LQKENI. General study points: In all four CD4+ subsets, TCRB CDR3 length was significantly, moderately reduced in type 1 diabetes.

The whole isolated RNA underwent reverse transcription, so sequencing captured expressed TCRB transcripts. Sequencing was performed with immunoSEQ multiplex PCR; in TCRdb, only in-frame clones are kept and a portion is missing. This sample has under 450,000 clones, with approximately 15% found just once. By way of CD45RO/CCR7/CD25/CD127/CD95/CD27, the CD4+ regulatory, stem cell-like memory, central memory and naive cells were sorted. Purity (above 95%) was reached by all sorted populations. The clonotype comes from a young man in good health. The rearrangement links TRBV18 to TRBJ2-7; D is possibly TRBD2 (5 bases). Sequenced input: naive CD4+ T cells from blood. This CDR3 is CASSRSGIYEQYV. CDR3 coding DNA: TGTGCCAGCTCACGCTCCGGGATCTACGAGCAGTACGTC.